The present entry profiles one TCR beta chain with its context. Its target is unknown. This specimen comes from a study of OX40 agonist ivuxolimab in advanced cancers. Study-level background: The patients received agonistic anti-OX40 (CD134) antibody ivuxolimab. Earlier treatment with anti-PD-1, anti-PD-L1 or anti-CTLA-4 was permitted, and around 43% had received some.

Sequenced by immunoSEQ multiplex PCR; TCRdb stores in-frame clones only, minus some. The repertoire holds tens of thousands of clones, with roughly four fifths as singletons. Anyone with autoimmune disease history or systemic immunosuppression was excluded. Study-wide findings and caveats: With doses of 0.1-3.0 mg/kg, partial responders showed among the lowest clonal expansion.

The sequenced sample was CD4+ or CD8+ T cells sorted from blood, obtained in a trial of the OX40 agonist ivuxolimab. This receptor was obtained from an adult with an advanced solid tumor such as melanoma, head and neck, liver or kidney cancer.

The CDR3, as DNA: TGCGCCAGCAGCTTGGCCGTTACAGGTACCGGGGAGCTGTTTTTT. Residues: CASSLAVTGTGELFF. The chain recombines TRBV5-1 with TRBJ2-2; weak D call: TRBD1 (5 bases). Per germline, CDR1 SGHRS and CDR2 YFSETQ. Trimming took off 0 bases at V and 5 bases at J, with 11 bases between the two ends. The CDR3 is 15 amino acids.